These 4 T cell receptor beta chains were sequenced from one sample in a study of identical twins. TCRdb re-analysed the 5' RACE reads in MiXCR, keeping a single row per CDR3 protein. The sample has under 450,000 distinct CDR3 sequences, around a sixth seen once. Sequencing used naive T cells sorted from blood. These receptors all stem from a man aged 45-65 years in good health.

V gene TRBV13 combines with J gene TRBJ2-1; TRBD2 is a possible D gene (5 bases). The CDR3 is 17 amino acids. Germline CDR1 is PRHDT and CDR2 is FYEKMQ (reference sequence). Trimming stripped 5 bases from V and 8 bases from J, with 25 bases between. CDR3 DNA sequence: TGTGCCAGCAGCCGGAGGACTTCTCCGGTGATAGTCCATGAGCAGTTCTTC. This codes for CASSRRTSPVIVHEQFF.

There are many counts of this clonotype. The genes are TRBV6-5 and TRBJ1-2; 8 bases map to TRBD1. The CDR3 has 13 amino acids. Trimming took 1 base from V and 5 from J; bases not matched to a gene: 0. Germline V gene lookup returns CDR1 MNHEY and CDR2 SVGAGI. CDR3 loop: CASSYWTGYGYTF. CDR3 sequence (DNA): TGTGCCAGCAGTTACTGGACAGGGTATGGCTACACCTTC.

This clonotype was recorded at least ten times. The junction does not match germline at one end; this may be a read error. For the CDR3, the DNA is TGTGCCAGCAGTTCCTACAATGAGCAGTTCTTC. Residues: CASSSYNEQFF. The rearrangement uses TRBV5-1 and TRBJ2-1; D ambiguous. The CDR3 spans 11 residues. Germline V gene data show CDR1 as SGHRS and CDR2 as YFSETQ.

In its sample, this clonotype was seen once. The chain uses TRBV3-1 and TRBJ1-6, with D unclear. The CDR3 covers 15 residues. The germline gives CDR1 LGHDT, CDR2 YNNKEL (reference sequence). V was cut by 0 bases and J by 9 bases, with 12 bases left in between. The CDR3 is CASSQEFGVASPLHF. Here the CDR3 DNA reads TGTGCCAGCAGCCAAGAGTTCGGAGTCGCTTCACCCCTCCACTTT.